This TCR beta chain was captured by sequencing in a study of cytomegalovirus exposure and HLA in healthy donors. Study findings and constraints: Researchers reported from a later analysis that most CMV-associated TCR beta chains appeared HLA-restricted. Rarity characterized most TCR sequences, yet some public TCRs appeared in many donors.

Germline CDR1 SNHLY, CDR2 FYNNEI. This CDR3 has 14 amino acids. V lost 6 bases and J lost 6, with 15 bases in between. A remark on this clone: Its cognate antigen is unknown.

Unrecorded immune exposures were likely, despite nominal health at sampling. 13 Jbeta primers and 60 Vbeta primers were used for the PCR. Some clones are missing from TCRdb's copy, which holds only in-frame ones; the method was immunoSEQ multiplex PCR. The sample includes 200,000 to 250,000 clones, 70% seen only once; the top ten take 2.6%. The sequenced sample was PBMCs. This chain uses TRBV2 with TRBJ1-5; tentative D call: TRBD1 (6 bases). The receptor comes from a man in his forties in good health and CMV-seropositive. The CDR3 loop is CASSAAQTGQPQHF. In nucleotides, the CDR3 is TGTGCCAGCAGCGCGGCCCAGACAGGTCAGCCCCAGCATTTT.